These 3 T cell receptor beta chains share one sample of origin, sequenced in a study of T cell responses to AZD1222 COVID-19 vaccine. Profiling relied on immunoSEQ multiplex PCR, and the TCRdb table lists in-frame clones only, not all of them. The sample carries 140,000 to 150,000 clones, around 93% recorded once. The specimen comprised peripheral blood, sampled 28 days after the second AZD1222 dose. These receptors came from an adult who received the AZD1222 COVID-19 vaccine.

This clone came up once. CDR3 DNA sequence: TGTGCCAGCAGCCCGACCGCTGGAAGGTATGGCTACACCTTC. It codes for CASSPTAGRYGYTF. The chain is built from TRBV7-9 and TRBJ1-2; no clear D. Trimming took 5 bases from V and 5 from J, leaving 15 bases between them. Germline V CDR1 and CDR2: SEHNR, FQNEAQ (reference sequence). The CDR3 is 14 residues long.

The rearrangement uses TRBV6-5 and TRBJ2-2; D may be TRBD1 (5 bases). V was clipped by 7 bases and J by 4 bases, with 13 bases between them. The CDR3 spans 14 residues. In germline, CDR1 is MNHEY, CDR2 SVGAGI. The CDR3 DNA is TGTGCCAGCAATAGTGGGGCCGGCACCGGGGAGCTGTTTTTT. This gives the protein CASNSGAGTGELFF.

The CDR3: CASSHPDRNTEAFF. For the CDR3, the DNA is TGCGCCAGCAGCCACCCCGACAGGAACACTGAAGCTTTCTTT. This chain joins TRBV4-3 and TRBJ1-1; possibly TRBD1 for D (5 bases). Germline-derived CDR1 and CDR2 are LGHNA and YSLEER. The CDR3 extends over 14 amino acids. V was cut by 3 bases and J by 1 base, with 9 bases left in between.